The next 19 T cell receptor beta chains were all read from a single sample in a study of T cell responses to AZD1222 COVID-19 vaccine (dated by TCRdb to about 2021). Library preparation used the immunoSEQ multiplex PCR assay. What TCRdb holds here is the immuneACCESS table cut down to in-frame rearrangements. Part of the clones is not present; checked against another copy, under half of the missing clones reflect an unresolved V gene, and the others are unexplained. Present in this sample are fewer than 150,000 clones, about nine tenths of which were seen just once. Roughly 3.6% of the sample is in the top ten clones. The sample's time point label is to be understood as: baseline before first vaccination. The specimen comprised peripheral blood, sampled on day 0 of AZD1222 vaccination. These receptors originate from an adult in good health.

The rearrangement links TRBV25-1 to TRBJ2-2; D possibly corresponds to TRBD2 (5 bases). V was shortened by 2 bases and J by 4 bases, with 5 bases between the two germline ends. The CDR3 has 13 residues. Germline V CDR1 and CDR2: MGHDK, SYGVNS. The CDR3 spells CASSEGLTGELFF. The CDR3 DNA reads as TGTGCCAGCAGTGAAGGACTCACCGGGGAGCTGTTTTTT.

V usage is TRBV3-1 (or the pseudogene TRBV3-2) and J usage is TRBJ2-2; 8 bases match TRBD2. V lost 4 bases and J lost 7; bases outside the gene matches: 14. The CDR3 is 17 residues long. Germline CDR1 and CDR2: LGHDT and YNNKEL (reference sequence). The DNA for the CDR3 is TGTGCCAGCAGCCTAACCACCGGGAGGGGACGGGTCGGGGAGCTGTTTTTT. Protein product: CASSLTTGRGRVGELFF.

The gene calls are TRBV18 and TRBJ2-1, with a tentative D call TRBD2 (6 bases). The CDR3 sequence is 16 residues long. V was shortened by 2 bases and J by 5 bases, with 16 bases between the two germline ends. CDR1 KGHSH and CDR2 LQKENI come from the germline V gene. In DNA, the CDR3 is TGTGCCAGCTCACCAACGTCCGGGACTCGAAACAATGAGCAGTTCTTC. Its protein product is CASSPTSGTRNNEQFF. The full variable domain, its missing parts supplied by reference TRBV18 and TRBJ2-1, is NAGVMQNPRHLVRRRGQEARLRCSPMKGHSHVYWYRQLPEEGLKFMVYLQKENIIDESGMPKERFSAEFPKEGPSILRIQQVVRGDSAAYFCASSPTSGTRNNEQFFGPGTRLTVL.

For the CDR3, the DNA is TGTGCCAGCTCACCACCGAATAGCAGAACCACAGATACGCAGTATTTT. Residues: CASSPPNSRTTDTQYF. The rearrangement links TRBV18 to TRBJ2-3; no definite D call. The CDR3 consists of 16 residues. In germline, CDR1 is KGHSH, CDR2 LQKENI. V was shortened by 0 bases and J by 2 bases, with 12 bases between the two germline ends.

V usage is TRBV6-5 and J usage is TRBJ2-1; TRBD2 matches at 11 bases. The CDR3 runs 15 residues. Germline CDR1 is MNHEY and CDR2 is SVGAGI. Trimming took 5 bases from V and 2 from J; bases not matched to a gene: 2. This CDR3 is CASSPGLAAYNEQFF. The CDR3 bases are TGTGCCAGCAGTCCGGGACTAGCGGCCTACAATGAGCAGTTCTTC.

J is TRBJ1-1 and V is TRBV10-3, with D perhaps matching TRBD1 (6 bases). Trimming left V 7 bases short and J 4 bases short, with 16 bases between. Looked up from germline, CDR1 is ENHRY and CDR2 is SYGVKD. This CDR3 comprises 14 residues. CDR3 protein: CAIMGAGSFTEAFF. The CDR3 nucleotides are TGTGCCATCATGGGGGCAGGGAGTTTCACTGAAGCTTTCTTT.

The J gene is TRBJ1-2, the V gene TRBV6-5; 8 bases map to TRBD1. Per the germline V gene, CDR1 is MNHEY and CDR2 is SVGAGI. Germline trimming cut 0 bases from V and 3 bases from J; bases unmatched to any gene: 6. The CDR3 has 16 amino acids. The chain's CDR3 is CASSYSTGDPYYGYTF. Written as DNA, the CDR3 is TGTGCCAGCAGTTACTCGACAGGGGACCCATACTATGGCTACACCTTC.

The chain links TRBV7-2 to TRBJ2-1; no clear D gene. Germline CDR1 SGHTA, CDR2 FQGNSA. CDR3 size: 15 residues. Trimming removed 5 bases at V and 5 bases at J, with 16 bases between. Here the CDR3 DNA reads TGTGCCAGCAGCCCGACCAGCGCTGTCCACAATGAGCAGTTCTTC. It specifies CASSPTSAVHNEQFF.

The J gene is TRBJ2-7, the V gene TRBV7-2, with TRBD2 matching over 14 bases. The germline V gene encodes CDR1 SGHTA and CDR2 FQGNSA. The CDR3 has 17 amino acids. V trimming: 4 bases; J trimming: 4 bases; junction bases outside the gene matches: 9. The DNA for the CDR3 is TGTGCCAGCAGCTCTCCCCTGGGACTAGCGGGAGAGTACGAGCAGTACTTC. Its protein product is CASSSPLGLAGEYEQYF.

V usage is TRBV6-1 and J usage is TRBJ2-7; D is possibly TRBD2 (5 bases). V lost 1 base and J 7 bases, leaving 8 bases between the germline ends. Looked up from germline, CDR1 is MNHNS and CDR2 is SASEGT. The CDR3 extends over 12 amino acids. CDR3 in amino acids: CASSEGRWEQYF. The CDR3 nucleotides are TGTGCCAGCAGTGAAGGGAGGTGGGAGCAGTACTTC.

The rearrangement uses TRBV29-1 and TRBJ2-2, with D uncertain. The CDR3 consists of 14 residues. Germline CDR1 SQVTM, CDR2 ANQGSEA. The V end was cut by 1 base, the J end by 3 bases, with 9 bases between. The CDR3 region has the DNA TGCAGCGTTGAAGGGAAAGGAGACACCGGGGAGCTGTTTTTT. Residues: CSVEGKGDTGELFF.

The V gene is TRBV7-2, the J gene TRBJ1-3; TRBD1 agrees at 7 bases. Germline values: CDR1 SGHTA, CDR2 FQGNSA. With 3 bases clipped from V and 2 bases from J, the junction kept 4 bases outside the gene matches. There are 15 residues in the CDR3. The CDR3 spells CASSFDRAAGNTIYF. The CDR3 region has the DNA TGTGCCAGCAGCTTTGACAGGGCAGCTGGAAACACCATATATTTT.

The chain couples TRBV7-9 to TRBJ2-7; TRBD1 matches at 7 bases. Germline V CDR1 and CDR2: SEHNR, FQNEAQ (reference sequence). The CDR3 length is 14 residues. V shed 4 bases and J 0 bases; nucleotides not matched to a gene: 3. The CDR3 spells CASSSDRASYEQYF. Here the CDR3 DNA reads TGTGCCAGCAGCTCCGACAGGGCCTCCTACGAGCAGTACTTC. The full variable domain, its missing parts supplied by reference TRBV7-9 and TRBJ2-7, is DTGVSQNPRHKITKRGQNVTFRCDPISEHNRLYWYRQTLGQGPEFLTYFQNEAQLEKSRLLSDRFSAERPKGSFSTLEIQRTEQGDSAMYLCASSSDRASYEQYFGPGTRLTVT.

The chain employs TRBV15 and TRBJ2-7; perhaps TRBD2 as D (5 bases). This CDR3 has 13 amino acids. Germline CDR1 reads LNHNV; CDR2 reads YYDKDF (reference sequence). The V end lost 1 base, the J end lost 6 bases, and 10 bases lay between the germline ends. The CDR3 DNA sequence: TGTGCCACCAGCAGAGGAGATGGGAGCGAGCAGTACTTC. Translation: CATSRGDGSEQYF. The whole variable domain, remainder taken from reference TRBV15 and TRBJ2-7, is DAMVIQNPRYQVTQFGKPVTLSCSQTLNHNVMYWYQQKSSQAPKLLFHYYDKDFNNEADTPDNFQSRRPNTSFCFLDIRSPGLGDTAMYLCATSRGDGSEQYFGPGTRLTVT.

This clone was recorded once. DNA for the CDR3: TGTGCCAGCAGCCAGGAGGGGGTGGGCTATGGCTACACCTTC. Translated: CASSQEGVGYGYTF. V gene TRBV3-1 (or the pseudogene TRBV3-2) combines with J gene TRBJ1-2, with D perhaps matching TRBD1 (6 bases). From germline, CDR1 is LGHDT and CDR2 YNNKEL (reference sequence). The ends were cut back, 3 bases at V and 4 bases at J, with 12 bases in the middle. The CDR3 runs 14 residues.

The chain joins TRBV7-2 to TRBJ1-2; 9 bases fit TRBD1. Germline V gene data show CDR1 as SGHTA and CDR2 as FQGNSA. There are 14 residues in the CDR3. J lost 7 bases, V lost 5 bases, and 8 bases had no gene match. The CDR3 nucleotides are TGTGCCAGCAGCCCACAGCCGGACAGGGGTGGCTACACCTTC. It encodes CASSPQPDRGGYTF.

CDR3 in DNA: TGTGCCAGCAGCCCTACCCGACAGGGAGGCGATACGCAGTATTTT. Its translation is CASSPTRQGGDTQYF. The chain links TRBV3-1 (or the pseudogene TRBV3-2) to TRBJ2-3; D is perhaps TRBD1 (7 bases). The CDR3 is 15 residues long. The germline gives CDR1 LGHDT, CDR2 YNNKEL (reference sequence). Deletions cut 4 bases from V and 6 bases from J, with 17 bases between.

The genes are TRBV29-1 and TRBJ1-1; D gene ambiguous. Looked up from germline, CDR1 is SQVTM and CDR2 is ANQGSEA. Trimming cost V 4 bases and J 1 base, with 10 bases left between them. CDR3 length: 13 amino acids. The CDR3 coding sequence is TGCAGCGTTGTGCGTGGTGGGAACACTGAAGCTTTCTTT. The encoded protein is CSVVRGGNTEAFF.

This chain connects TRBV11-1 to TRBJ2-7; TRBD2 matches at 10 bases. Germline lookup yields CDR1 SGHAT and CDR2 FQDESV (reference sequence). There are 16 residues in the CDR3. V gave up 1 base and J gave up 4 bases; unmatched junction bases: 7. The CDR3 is CASSLVGAGGRYEQYF. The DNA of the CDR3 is TGTGCCAGCAGCTTAGTCGGAGCGGGAGGGCGTTACGAGCAGTACTTC.